This T cell receptor (beta chain) was captured by sequencing in a study of T cells after yellow fever vaccination (dated by TCRdb to between 2019 and 2020). Study-level background: The SMART-Seq v4 Ultra Low Input RNA kit was used to prepare libraries from fractions with low cell numbers. Two healthy male donors made up the cohort, one aged 18 to 29 years and the other aged 30 to 40 years. Blood was collected at multiple timepoints before and after primary and secondary immunization, and bulk PBMC replicates and cell subsets were isolated. To track T-cell clones before and after primary and booster YFV17D yellow fever vaccination, bulk TCR alpha and beta repertoires were sequenced longitudinally.

The sample's treatment or condition label, in plain terms: live attenuated yellow fever vaccine strain. PBMCs were isolated from peripheral blood using a standard Ficoll-Paque protocol. Dynabeads CD4 and CD8 positive selection kits were used to isolate the CD4 and CD8 T-cell fractions. TriZol was used to extract RNA from bulk PBMCs, CD4 and CD8 fractions, and dextramer-positive and dextramer-negative fractions. Study-wide conclusions, independent of this receptor: FACS-sorted repertoires could contain abundant contaminating clonotypes from the bulk population, so computational filtering was required. A small fraction of clonotypes showed up in both the CD4 and CD8 compartments, probably as a result of convergent recombination. Most clones expanded after primary vaccination (around 97% of CD4 and roughly 90% of CD8) were re-detected after the booster, suggesting that broad memory maintenance occurred. The study included only two donors, which limits how far the findings can be generalized. The secondary T-cell response was found to be weaker but faster than the primary response, with a peak reached on day 5 rather than on day 15.

Sequencing was carried out with an Illumina NovaSeq 6000. TCR cDNA was synthesized by 5'RACE template switching, which introduced a universal primer site and unique molecular identifiers. cDNA synthesis was primed from both the TCR alpha and TCR beta constant segments. Library amplification involved two PCR steps, and the second step added sample barcodes and sequencing adapters. Sequencing of the libraries was done on either Illumina HiSeq 2500 (2x100 bp) or NovaSeq (2x150 bp). In the source study's methods: MIGEC was used to demultiplex reads and collapse the reads into UMI consensus sequences, and MiXCR was used for V(D)J alignment. Vaccine-responding clonotypes were identified with edgeR using replicate PBMC samples, with FDR below 0.01 and a log2 fold change above 5 up to day 15 being required. Each bulk clonotype was labeled CD4 or CD8 based on which sequenced repertoire, CD4 or CD8, contained the clonotype at higher abundance. TCRdb redid the processing of the public reads, applying fastp at Q25 and MiXCR, and retained in-frame beta chains. Each CDR3 protein gets just one entry, which takes the most common genes and DNA from the rows behind it. What appears here as the V and J calls and clone size reflects TCRdb's work, not the paper's. The sample yields approximately 160,000 distinct CDR3 sequences; roughly 8.8% were counted once. The leading ten clones occupy roughly 36% of the sample.

At least ten counts were recorded for this clonotype. This receptor's antigen is unknown. No base-level quality is on record; no much larger clone is a single base apart. Taken from cysteine to phenylalanine, the CDR3 has 14 residues. CDR3 DNA only is kept here, 42 bases in frame from base 1. Here V drops 7 bases and J drops 7 bases, and the junction holds 6 bases not matched to any gene. The sequence is built from TRBV12-3 or TRBV12-4 and TRBJ2-3; 12 bases in between match TRBD2. The sample in question was CD8+ T cells sorted from PBMCs, obtained 45 days after the yellow fever booster vaccination. This TCR derives from a man younger than 35 who received the YFV17D yellow fever vaccine. The base sequence is TGTGCCAGCAATCTAGCGGGGGGGAAATATACGCAGTATTTT. Translation gives CASNLAGGKYTQYF.